What follows is one TCR beta chain and its context. Its cognate antigen is unknown. Memory T cells were CD45RO+, naive were CD45RA+, sorted by FACS. The entry originates in a study of regulatory dendritic cells for organ transplantation. Study outcomes and limitations: Mature dendritic cells appeared to drive more memory CD8+ clonal expansion than regulatory ones. Resting memory CD8+ T cells held the most alloreactive clonotypes. Naive T cells showed high diversity, memory cells less, memory CD8+ least.

The data were produced by immunoSEQ multiplex PCR, yet TCRdb's version contains in-frame clones alone and is incomplete. The sample contains approximately 28,000 clones, roughly 84% of which appear only once. V lost 7 bases and J lost 0, with 18 bases in between. The germline V gene encodes CDR1 KGHSH and CDR2 LQKENI. There are 16 residues in the CDR3. The sequenced sample consisted of naive CD8+ T cells from blood. As to subset: CD45RA+ naive T cells. The source of this sequence is a human donor in good health. The rearrangement uses TRBV18 and TRBJ1-2; D not certain. This CDR3 is CASFYQARAANYGYTF. The CDR3, as DNA: TGTGCCAGCTTCTACCAGGCAAGAGCGGCTAACTATGGCTACACCTTC.